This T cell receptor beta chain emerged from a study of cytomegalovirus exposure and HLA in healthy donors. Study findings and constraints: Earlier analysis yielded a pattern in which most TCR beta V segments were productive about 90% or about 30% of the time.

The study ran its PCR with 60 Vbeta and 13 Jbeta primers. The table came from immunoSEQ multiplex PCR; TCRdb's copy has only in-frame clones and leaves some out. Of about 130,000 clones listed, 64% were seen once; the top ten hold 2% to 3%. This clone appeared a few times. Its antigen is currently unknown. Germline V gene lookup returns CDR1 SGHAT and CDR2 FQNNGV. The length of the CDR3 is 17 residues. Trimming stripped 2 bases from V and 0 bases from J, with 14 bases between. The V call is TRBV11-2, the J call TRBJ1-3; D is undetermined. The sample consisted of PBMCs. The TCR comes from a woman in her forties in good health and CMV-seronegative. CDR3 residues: CASSLTGRPISGNTIYF. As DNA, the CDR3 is TGTGCCAGCAGCTTAACCGGCAGGCCTATCTCTGGAAACACCATATATTTT.